One sample yielded the 20 T cell receptor beta chains listed below, sequenced in a study of blood T cells in healthy people across ages. A second PCR, run for about 7 to 12 cycles, used a sample-barcoded 5' primer plus a J-beta primer mix. From the 5' RACE reads, TCRdb called clonotypes with MiXCR, one entry per CDR3 protein. The profile shows 650,000 to 800,000 distinct CDR3 sequences, approximately 48% of them singletons. The material sequenced was blood. Receptors originate from a man aged 55 to 70 in good health.

This clonotype was found a few times. The chain carries TRBV29-1 and TRBJ2-7; 9 nucleotides align to TRBD2. The CDR3 has 13 amino acids. Germline assignment: CDR1 SQVTM and CDR2 ANQGSEA. Losses at the gene ends were 3 bases for V and 1 base for J; bases not matched to a gene: 1. The CDR3 nucleotides read TGCAGCGTTGATAGCGGGGGATCCTACGAGCAGTACTTC. This translates into CSVDSGGSYEQYF.

In its sample, this clonotype was seen a few times. V and J are TRBV5-5 and TRBJ1-1; D not resolved. This CDR3 region has 17 residues. The V gene's germline CDR1 is SGHKS and CDR2 YYEKEE (reference sequence). With 0 bases removed from V and 4 bases from J, the gap between germline ends came to 19 bases. The CDR3 loop reads CASSLDILMGAGTEAFF. In DNA form, the CDR3 reads TGTGCCAGCAGCTTGGACATTCTGATGGGCGCGGGCACTGAAGCTTTCTTT.

The chain carries TRBV12-3 or TRBV12-4 and TRBJ1-5, with a weak D call TRBD1 (5 bases). Trimming removed 7 bases from V and 6 bases from J, with 25 bases in between. This CDR3 contains 17 residues. The CDR3 region is CASTLIGTGGLIQPQHF. As DNA, the CDR3 is TGTGCCAGCACCCTCATTGGGACGGGGGGATTGATTCAGCCCCAGCATTTT.

About this clonotype: A read error may explain this, as a much larger clone is one base away. This chain joins TRBV4-1 and TRBJ1-4, with D uncertain. CDR1 and CDR2 from the germline V gene are MGHRA and YSYEKL. CDR3 length: 17 residues. CDR3 DNA sequence: TGCGCCTGCAGCCAAGTCGGGAACACCGAGGGTAATGAAAAACTGTTTTTT. It translates to CACSQVGNTEGNEKLFF.

The chain uses TRBV7-2 and TRBJ2-3; possible D gene TRBD2, 5 bases. V was trimmed by 6 bases and J by 2 bases, leaving 15 bases between them. Germline-derived CDR1 and CDR2 are SGHTA and FQGNSA. This CDR3 comprises 15 residues. The CDR3 sequence: CASSTYAGLTDTQYF. The CDR3 coding sequence is TGTGCCAGCAGTACGTATGCGGGCCTCACAGATACGCAGTATTTT.

The V and J genes are TRBV2 and TRBJ2-5; 8 nucleotides match TRBD2. Losses at the gene ends were 7 bases for V and 6 bases for J; bases not matched to a gene: 13. Germline V gives CDR1 SNHLY, CDR2 FYNNEI. This CDR3 has 15 residues. The CDR3: CASNGVAGHGKTQYF. The CDR3 DNA is TGTGCCAGCAACGGGGTAGCGGGGCATGGGAAGACCCAGTACTTC.

This clonotype was seen at least ten times. The rearrangement uses TRBV7-2 and TRBJ2-7; no clear D gene. This CDR3 is built from 13 residues. The V end lost 1 base, the J end lost 2 bases, and 6 bases lay between the germline ends. Germline V gene lookup returns CDR1 SGHTA and CDR2 FQGNSA. The CDR3 loop reads CASSLVGTYEQYF. CDR3 bases: TGTGCCAGCAGCTTAGTGGGGACCTACGAGCAGTACTTC. The variable domain in full, with the rest retrieved from reference TRBV7-2 and TRBJ2-7, is GAGVSQSPSNKVTEKGKDVELRCDPISGHTALYWYRQSLGQGLEFLIYFQGNSAPDKSGLPSDRFSAERTGGSVSTLTIQRTQQEDSAVYLCASSLVGTYEQYFGPGTRLTVT.

This clonotype appeared a few times. This chain connects TRBV7-3 to TRBJ1-1; TRBD1 might be the D (5 bases). CDR1 and CDR2 from the germline V gene are SGHTA and FQGTGA. V lost 6 bases and J lost 2, with 10 bases in between. The CDR3 covers 13 residues. The CDR3 coding sequence is TGTGCCAGCAGTGACAGAACCAACACTGAAGCTTTCTTT. As protein: CASSDRTNTEAFF.

V usage is TRBV6-6 and J usage is TRBJ1-4; D call uncertain. Trimming left V 0 bases short and J 7 bases short, with 12 bases between. The CDR3 spans 15 residues. Germline CDR1 MNHNY, CDR2 SVGAGI (reference sequence). CDR3 residues: CASSYSADGPEKLFF. Here the CDR3 DNA reads TGTGCCAGCAGTTACTCGGCCGACGGGCCTGAAAAACTGTTTTTT.

The chain employs TRBV25-1 and TRBJ1-4; no firm D call. V lost 3 bases and J lost 1, with 9 bases in between. This CDR3 contains 15 residues. Germline CDR1 MGHDK, CDR2 SYGVNS. In DNA, the CDR3 is TGTGCCAGCAGTGACCCGAAGATAACTAATGAAAAACTGTTTTTT. It translates to CASSDPKITNEKLFF.

This clonotype occurred once. This chain links TRBV4-3 with TRBJ1-5; 9 bases are shared with TRBD1. Germline CDR1 reads LGHNA; CDR2 reads YSLEER. The CDR3 totals 16 residues. With 0 bases clipped from V and 9 bases from J, the junction kept 9 bases outside the gene matches. The CDR3 reads CASSQDWTGDAGPQHF. CDR3 DNA sequence: TGCGCCAGCAGCCAAGATTGGACAGGGGACGCGGGGCCCCAGCATTTT.

The V and J genes are TRBV24-1 and TRBJ1-2; TRBD1 might be the D (5 bases). The CDR3 is 14 residues long. Trimming stripped 3 bases from V and 0 bases from J, with 7 bases between. CDR1 KGHDR and CDR2 SFDVKD come from the germline V gene. The CDR3 DNA sequence: TGTGCCACCAGTGATAGGGACTCTAACTATGGCTACACCTTC. Amino acids: CATSDRDSNYGYTF.

The V call is TRBV6-2 or TRBV6-3, the J call TRBJ1-6, with D possibly matching TRBD1 (5 bases). The CDR3 consists of 14 residues. The ends were cut back, 8 bases at V and 11 bases at J, with 19 bases in the middle. Germline CDR1 MNHEY, CDR2 SVGEGT. The CDR3: CASLSGPGWTPLHF. The CDR3 bases are TGTGCCAGCCTCTCGGGACCGGGTTGGACACCCCTCCACTTT.

Only one count was recorded for this clonotype. Its ends do not fully match the called genes, so a read error is possible. This rearrangement joins TRBV6-5 to TRBJ2-7; the D gene is possibly TRBD2 (5 bases). The CDR3 loop spans 13 amino acids. From germline, CDR1 is MNHEY and CDR2 SVGAGI. CDR3 nucleotide sequence: TGTGCCAGCAGCCATCGGACTGGCTACGAGCAGTACTTT. Translated: CASSHRTGYEQYF.

The V call is TRBV6-6, the J call TRBJ2-2; D might be TRBD1 (5 bases). Germline V gives CDR1 MNHNY, CDR2 SVGAGI (reference sequence). The ends were cut back, 6 bases at V and 5 bases at J, with 16 bases in the middle. The CDR3 is 15 residues long. The CDR3 sequence is CASRNRRLGTGELFF. The CDR3 nucleotides are TGTGCCAGCAGAAACAGGCGCCTGGGGACCGGGGAGCTGTTTTTT.

The V call is TRBV18, the J call TRBJ2-7; D is unclear. The J call may be mistaken, given a closer DNA end match to TRBJ2-5. The CDR3 extends over 13 amino acids. The V gene's germline CDR1 is KGHSH and CDR2 LQKENI. CDR3 region: CASSFSSTKTQYF. For the CDR3, the DNA is TGTGCCAGCTCATTCTCTAGTACGAAGACCCAGTACTTC.

This clonotype turned up a few times. V and J are TRBV9 and TRBJ2-7; D might be TRBD2 (5 bases). Trimming shortened V by 0 bases and J by 4 bases, and 8 bases separated the two germline ends. The CDR3 sequence is 13 residues long. Germline V lookup: CDR1 SGDLS, CDR2 YYNGEE. CDR3: CASSVGAGYEQYF. CDR3 nucleotide sequence: TGTGCCAGCAGCGTAGGTGCGGGTTACGAGCAGTACTTC.

The chain has TRBV19 and TRBJ1-2; 11 bases agree with TRBD1. CDR1 is LNHDA, CDR2 SQIVND, per germline (reference sequence). The CDR3 runs 13 residues. After removal of 9 bases from V and 4 bases from J, the junction contained 4 bases not matched to a gene. The CDR3 loop is CASRGQGAYGYTF. The CDR3, as DNA: TGTGCCAGCCGCGGACAGGGGGCCTATGGCTACACCTTC.

This sequence joins TRBV18 and TRBJ2-1; D assignment may be TRBD1 or TRBD2 (5 bases each). CDR3 length: 15 amino acids. The V gene lost 2 bases and the J gene lost 3 bases, with 11 bases spanning the gap. Germline CDR1 and CDR2: KGHSH and LQKENI. In nucleotides, the CDR3 is TGTGCCAGCTCACCAGGGGCTAGCAACTACAATGAGCAGTTCTTC. Encoded protein: CASSPGASNYNEQFF.

This clonotype showed up just a few times. A read error may be the cause here, since a much bigger clone is one base away. The chain has TRBV7-9 and TRBJ2-5; D is perhaps TRBD1 or TRBD2 (5 bases each). Trimming removed 1 base at V and 11 bases at J, with 20 bases between. Germline V lookup: CDR1 SEHNR, CDR2 FQNEAQ (reference sequence). The length of the CDR3 is 15 residues. The CDR3 bases are TGTGCCAGCAGCTTAGAATGGGGGTCTGGCAATGAGCAGTACTTC. It is translated as CASSLEWGSGNEQYF.